One T cell receptor (beta chain) is described in this entry. This entry belongs to a study of cytomegalovirus exposure and HLA in healthy donors. CDR1 and CDR2 (germline): MNHEY, SVGAGI. The ends were cut back, 2 bases at V and 5 bases at J, with 6 bases in the middle. The CDR3 runs 12 residues. A multiplex PCR was run with 60 Vbeta primers and 13 Jbeta primers. Data came from immunoSEQ multiplex PCR; TCRdb stores just in-frame clones and leaves some out. The table lists just over 80,000 clones, with approximately 1% in the top ten. The specimen sequenced was PBMCs. This sequence originates from a woman aged 25 to 39 in good health and CMV-seronegative. V is TRBV6-5 and J is TRBJ2-5; a possible D gene is TRBD1 (5 bases). CDR3 sequence (DNA): TGTGCCAGCAGTTACCCAGGGGAGACCCAGTACTTC. This sequence encodes CASSYPGETQYF.